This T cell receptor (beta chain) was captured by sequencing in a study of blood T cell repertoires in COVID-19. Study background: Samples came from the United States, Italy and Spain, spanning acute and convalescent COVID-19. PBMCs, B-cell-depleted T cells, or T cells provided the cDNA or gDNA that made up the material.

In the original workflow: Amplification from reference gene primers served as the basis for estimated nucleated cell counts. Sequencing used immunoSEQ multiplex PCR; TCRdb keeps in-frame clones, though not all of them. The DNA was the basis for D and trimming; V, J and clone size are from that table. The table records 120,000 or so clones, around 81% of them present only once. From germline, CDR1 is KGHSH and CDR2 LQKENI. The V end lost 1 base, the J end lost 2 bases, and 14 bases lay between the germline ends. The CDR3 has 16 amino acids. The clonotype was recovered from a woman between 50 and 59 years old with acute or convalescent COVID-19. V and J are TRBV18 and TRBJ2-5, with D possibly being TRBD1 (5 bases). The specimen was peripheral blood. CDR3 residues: CASSPLTGNGQETQYF. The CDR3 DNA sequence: TGTGCCAGCTCACCACTAACAGGCAACGGACAAGAGACCCAGTACTTC.